These 10 T cell receptor beta chains were sequenced from one sample in a study of beta chain features in type 1 diabetes. What was sequenced were expressed TCRB transcripts, since all of the isolated RNA had been reverse transcribed. TCRdb's copy holds only in-frame clones and misses some; the assay was immunoSEQ multiplex PCR. In the table there are some 220,000 clones, about a tenth of which are singletons. Material for sequencing was central memory CD4+ T cells from blood. The receptors were gathered from a man aged 18 to 29 in good health.

The count of this clone is one. This chain joins TRBV7-3 and TRBJ2-7; 9 positions agree with TRBD2. Germline V CDR1 and CDR2: SGHTA, FQGTGA. This CDR3 contains 14 residues. V lost 3 bases, J lost 4 bases, and 4 bases stayed unmatched. CDR3 sequence (DNA): TGTGCCAGCAGCTTGAAGCGGGAGGCGTACGAGCAGTACTTC. It codes for CASSLKREAYEQYF.

The chain uses TRBV27 and TRBJ2-5; 9 bases align to TRBD2. The J call may be wrong; the DNA end is better matched by TRBJ2-7. The CDR3 runs to 14 residues. Germline lookup yields CDR1 MNHEY and CDR2 SMNVEV (reference sequence). CDR3 sequence reads: CASSQAGGTYEQYF. The CDR3, as DNA: TGTGCCAGCAGCCAAGCGGGAGGAACCTACGAGCAGTACTTC.

This clone was counted only a few times. The rearrangement joins TRBV28 to TRBJ2-4; D tentatively fits TRBD1 or TRBD2 (5 bases each). Deletions cut 2 bases from V and 6 bases from J, with 17 bases between. The CDR3 length is 16 residues. The germline CDR1 and CDR2 sequences are MDHEN and SYDVKM. The CDR3 here is CASSLDTGTSGNIQYF. DNA for the CDR3: TGTGCCAGCAGTTTAGACACCGGGACGTCAGGAAACATTCAGTACTTC.

This clone has more than one count but fewer than ten. The chain carries TRBV11-2 and TRBJ2-3, with D tentatively TRBD2 (6 bases). This CDR3 contains 15 residues. Germline values: CDR1 SGHAT, CDR2 FQNNGV. Trimming cost V 3 bases and J 0 bases, with 10 bases left between them. The CDR3 sequence is CASSFLAGSTDTQYF. In nucleotides, the CDR3 is TGTGCCAGCAGCTTTCTGGCGGGAAGCACAGATACGCAGTATTTT. The full variable domain, completed using reference TRBV11-2 and TRBJ2-3, is EAGVAQSPRYKIIEKRQSVAFWCNPISGHATLYWYQQILGQGPKLLIQFQNNGVVDDSQLPKDRFSAERLKGVDSTLKIQPAKLEDSAVYLCASSFLAGSTDTQYFGPGTRLTVL.

This clone was found many times. The rearrangement joins TRBV23-1 to TRBJ2-7; no firm D call. TRBV23-1 is reported as an ORF; its role is uncertain. V lost 8 bases and J lost 4, with 18 bases in between. The CDR3 is 14 residues long. The CDR3 DNA sequence: TGCGCCAGCCCCAACCCACTCTTGAGGTACGAGCAGTACTTC. It specifies CASPNPLLRYEQYF.

In this sample, this clone turned up a few times. The CDR3 DNA follows: TGCGCCAGCAGCCCTCCGACTAGCCGGTACTACGAGCAGTACTTC. Its translation: CASSPPTSRYYEQYF. The rearrangement joins TRBV4-1 to TRBJ2-7, with TRBD2 identical over 7 bases. Germline V gene data show CDR1 as MGHRA and CDR2 as YSYEKL. The ends lost 4 bases at V and 3 bases at J; junction bases unmatched: 9. The CDR3 covers 15 residues.

The chain employs TRBV19 and TRBJ2-1; 7 nucleotides align to TRBD2. This CDR3 is built from 12 residues. After removal of 5 bases from V and 8 bases from J, the junction contained 3 bases not matched to a gene. Germline V gene sequence: CDR1 LNHDA, CDR2 SQIVND (reference sequence). CDR3 in amino acids: CASSVAGDEQFF. CDR3 nucleotide sequence: TGTGCCAGTAGTGTCGCGGGAGATGAGCAGTTCTTC.

This chain connects TRBV30 to TRBJ2-6; TRBD1 matches at 8 bases. The CDR3 loop spans 19 amino acids. Germline assignment: CDR1 GTSNPN and CDR2 SVGIG (reference sequence). The V segment lost 2 bases and the J segment 1 base; nucleotides outside the gene matches: 13. The DNA for the CDR3 is TGTGCCTGGAGTTACGCGAGGCAGGGGGCCTCTTCTGGGGCCAACGTCCTGACTTTC. Protein: CAWSYARQGASSGANVLTF.

This clone was detected many times. The chain joins TRBV27 to TRBJ1-3; D gene ambiguous. Germline V gene data show CDR1 as MNHEY and CDR2 as SMNVEV (reference sequence). The CDR3 contains 13 residues. The V gene lost 8 bases and the J gene lost 7 bases, with 15 bases spanning the gap. The CDR3 DNA is TGTGCCAGCGCGGCTAGTGTGGGGAACACCATATATTTT. Amino acid sequence: CASAASVGNTIYF.

The CDR3 loop reads CASHSAIDGADTQYF. In DNA form, the CDR3 reads TGTGCCAGTCATAGTGCAATTGATGGCGCAGATACGCAGTATTTT. The chain is built from TRBV19 and TRBJ2-3; the D is unclear. There are 15 residues in the CDR3. Per the germline V gene, CDR1 is LNHDA and CDR2 is SQIVND (reference sequence). Trimming took 8 bases from V and 4 from J, leaving 19 bases between them.